The clone carrying this T cell receptor (beta chain) was seen more than once but under ten times. As yet, its antigen is unknown. Regarding the study as a whole: Larger-cohort validation covered only one TCR beta V-J rearrangement. In terms of TCR gene usage, tumor memory CD4+ T cells clustered together with blood and lymph node memory CD4+ cells, as well as with lymph node naive CD4+ cells. Tumor-infiltrating Treg TCR alpha and beta sequences overlapped most with tumor naive CD4+ T cells, then blood naive.

Constant-region reverse primers amplified full-length variable regions, followed by semi-nested Nested Universal Primer A PCR. MiXCR, applied by TCRdb to the 5' RACE reads, yields one record per CDR3 protein. The sample consists of about 62,000 distinct CDR3 sequences, just under 30% of them appearing once. What was sequenced was tumor-infiltrating naive CD4+ T cells sorted from the breast tumor. Noted subset: naive CD4+ T cells, CD4+CD45RA+CD25-. This sequence originates from a female donor with breast cancer.

The CDR3 sequence: CASSDGVNTEAFF. The DNA for the CDR3 is TGCGCCAGCAGTGATGGAGTGAACACTGAAGCTTTCTTT. This chain uses TRBV10-1 with TRBJ1-1, with D uncertain. Trimming pared 3 bases from V and 0 bases from J, leaving 5 bases between. The CDR3 spans 13 residues. Germline CDR1 and CDR2: WNHNN and SYGVQD (reference sequence).